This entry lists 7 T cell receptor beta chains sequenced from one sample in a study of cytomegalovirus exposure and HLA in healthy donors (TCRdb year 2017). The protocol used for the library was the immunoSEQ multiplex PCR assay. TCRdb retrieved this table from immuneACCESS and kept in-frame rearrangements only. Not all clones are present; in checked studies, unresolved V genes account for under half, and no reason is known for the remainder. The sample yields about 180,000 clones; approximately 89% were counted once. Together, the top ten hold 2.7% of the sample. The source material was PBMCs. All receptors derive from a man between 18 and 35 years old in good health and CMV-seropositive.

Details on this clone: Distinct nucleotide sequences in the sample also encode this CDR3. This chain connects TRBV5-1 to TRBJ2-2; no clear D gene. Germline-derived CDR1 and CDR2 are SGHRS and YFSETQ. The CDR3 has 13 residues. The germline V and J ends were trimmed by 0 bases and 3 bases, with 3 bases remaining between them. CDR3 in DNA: TGCGCCAGCAGCTTGGCCGACACCGGGGAGCTGTTTTTT. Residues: CASSLADTGELFF.

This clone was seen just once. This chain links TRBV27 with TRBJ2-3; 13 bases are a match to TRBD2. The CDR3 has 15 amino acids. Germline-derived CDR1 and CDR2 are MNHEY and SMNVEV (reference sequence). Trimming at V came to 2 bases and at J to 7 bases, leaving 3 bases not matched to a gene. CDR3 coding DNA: TGTGCCAGCAGTTTAGGACTAGCGGGAGCCAATACGCAGTATTTT. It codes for CASSLGLAGANTQYF.

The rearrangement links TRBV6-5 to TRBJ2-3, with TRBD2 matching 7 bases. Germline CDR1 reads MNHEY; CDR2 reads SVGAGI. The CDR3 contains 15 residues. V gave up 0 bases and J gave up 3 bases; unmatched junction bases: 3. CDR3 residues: CASSYSGGRTDTQYF. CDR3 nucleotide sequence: TGTGCCAGCAGTTACTCGGGGGGGAGAACAGATACGCAGTATTTT.

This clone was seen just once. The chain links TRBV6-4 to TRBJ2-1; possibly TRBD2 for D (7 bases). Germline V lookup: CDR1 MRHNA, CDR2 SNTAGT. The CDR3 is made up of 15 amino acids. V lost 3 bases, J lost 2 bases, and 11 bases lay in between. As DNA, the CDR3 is TGTGCCAGCAGTGAATGGGGGGGCCCCTACAATGAGCAGTTCTTC. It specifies CASSEWGGPYNEQFF.

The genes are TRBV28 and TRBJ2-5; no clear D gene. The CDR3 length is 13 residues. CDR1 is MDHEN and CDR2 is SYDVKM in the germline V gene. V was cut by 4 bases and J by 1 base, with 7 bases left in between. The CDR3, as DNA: TGTGCCAGCAGTTCAGTCACCCAAGAGACCCAGTACTTC. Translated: CASSSVTQETQYF.

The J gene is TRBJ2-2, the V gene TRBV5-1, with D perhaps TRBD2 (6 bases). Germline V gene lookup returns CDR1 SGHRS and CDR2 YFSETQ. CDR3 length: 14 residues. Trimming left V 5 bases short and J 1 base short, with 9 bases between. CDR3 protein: CASSRRENTGELFF. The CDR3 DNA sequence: TGCGCCAGCAGTAGGAGGGAGAACACCGGGGAGCTGTTTTTT. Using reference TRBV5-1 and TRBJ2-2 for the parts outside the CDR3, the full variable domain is KAGVTQTPRYLIKTRGQQVTLSCSPISGHRSVSWYQQTPGQGLQFLFEYFSETQRNKGNFPGRFSGRQFSNSRSEMNVSTLELGDSALYLCASSRRENTGELFFGEGSRLTVL.

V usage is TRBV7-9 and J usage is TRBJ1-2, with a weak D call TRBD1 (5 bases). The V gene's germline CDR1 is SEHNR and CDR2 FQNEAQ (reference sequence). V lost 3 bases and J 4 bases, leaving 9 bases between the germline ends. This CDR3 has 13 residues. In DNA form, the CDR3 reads TGTGCCAGCAGCTTTCAGGGCAGCTATGGCTACACCTTC. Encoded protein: CASSFQGSYGYTF.